One T cell receptor (beta chain) is described in this entry. Its antigen remains unknown. Reverse transcription of roughly 0.5 to 1 ug RNA was carried out with random hexamers. MiXCR, applied by TCRdb to the immunoSEQ multiplex PCR reads, yields one record per CDR3 protein. The repertoire holds about 240,000 distinct CDR3 sequences, about 96% seen once, with 0.08% to 0.11% in the top ten. These data are taken from a study of CD8 T cells in Susac syndrome. Whole-study results and caveats: In Susac syndrome, CD4+ T cell repertoires lacked any clonal expansion.

This receptor was obtained from a human donor with Susac syndrome. Material: CD4+ T cells from PBMCs.

The CDR3 here is CSVEAGAGPSSYEQYF. CDR3 nucleotide sequence: TGCAGCGTTGAGGCGGGTGCAGGTCCGAGCTCCTACGAGCAGTACTTC. The rearrangement joins TRBV29-1 to TRBJ2-7; perhaps TRBD2 as D (5 bases). This CDR3 is built from 16 residues. Trimming pared 3 bases from V and 0 bases from J, leaving 18 bases between. Germline V lookup: CDR1 SQVTM, CDR2 ANQGSEA.